A selection of T cell receptor beta chains follows, all from one sample in a study of cytomegalovirus exposure and HLA in healthy donors. The protocol was immunoSEQ multiplex PCR, while the TCRdb copy is restricted to in-frame clones and leaves out a portion. The table lists about 93,000 clones, around 84% of them singletons. Sequencing was carried out using PBMCs. The receptors were gathered from a woman in her thirties or forties in good health and CMV-seronegative. The CDR3 runs from the conserved cysteine through the conserved F or W. The D gene is left open where the match is weak. Rows give clone size only sometimes, using once, few, many, or a class for an expanded clone.

clone_size: NA; d_call: NA; j_call: TRBJ1-4; v_call: TRBV7-2; cdr3_aa: CASSFRRGNEKLFF; cdr3_nt: TGTGCCAGCAGCTTTCGGAGGGGAAATGAAAAACTGTTTTTT
clone_size: NA; d_call: NA; j_call: TRBJ2-1; v_call: TRBV28; cdr3_aa: CASSVGLVREQFF; cdr3_nt: TGTGCCAGCAGTGTGGGACTTGTACGCGAGCAGTTCTTC
clone_size: NA; d_call: NA; j_call: TRBJ1-5; v_call: TRBV11-2; cdr3_aa: CASSLARADQPQHF; cdr3_nt: TGTGCCAGCAGCTTAGCCAGGGCTGATCAGCCCCAGCATTTT
clone_size: medium-sized; d_call: NA; j_call: TRBJ2-1; v_call: TRBV27; cdr3_aa: CASWDMYNEQFF; cdr3_nt: TGTGCCAGCTGGGACATGTACAATGAGCAGTTCTTC
clone_size: few; d_call: NA; j_call: TRBJ2-5; v_call: TRBV6-5; cdr3_aa: CASSPTTYSKQTQYF; cdr3_nt: TGTGCCAGCAGTCCTACGACATACTCCAAACAGACCCAGTACTTC
clone_size: once; d_call: TRBD1; j_call: TRBJ1-1; v_call: TRBV19; cdr3_aa: CASGYRGKNTEAFF; cdr3_nt: TGTGCCAGTGGTTACAGGGGCAAGAACACTGAAGCTTTCTTT
clone_size: NA; d_call: NA; j_call: TRBJ2-7; v_call: TRBV19; cdr3_aa: CASSIDHSLSYEQYF; cdr3_nt: TGTGCCAGTAGTATAGATCACAGCCTCTCCTACGAGCAGTACTTC
clone_size: NA; d_call: TRBD1; j_call: TRBJ2-5; v_call: TRBV5-6; cdr3_aa: CASSPDRVGTQYF; cdr3_nt: TGTGCCAGCAGCCCGGACAGGGTGGGGACCCAGTACTTC
clone_size: NA; d_call: NA; j_call: TRBJ2-7; v_call: TRBV6-1; cdr3_aa: CASSEALGQSYEQYF; cdr3_nt: TGTGCCAGCAGTGAAGCCCTGGGACAAAGCTACGAGCAGTACTTC
clone_size: NA; d_call: TRBD1; j_call: TRBJ2-2; v_call: TRBV2; cdr3_aa: CASGQGGVPVELFF; cdr3_nt: TGTGCCAGCGGACAGGGGGGGGTCCCCGTTGAGCTGTTTTTT
clone_size: NA; d_call: TRBD1; j_call: TRBJ1-5; v_call: TRBV27; cdr3_aa: CASSPNRGWQPQHF; cdr3_nt: TGTGCCAGCAGTCCCAACAGGGGGTGGCAGCCCCAGCATTTT
clone_size: NA; d_call: NA; j_call: TRBJ1-1; v_call: TRBV18; cdr3_aa: CASSPQGLPHTEAFF; cdr3_nt: TGTGCCAGCTCACCCCAGGGTTTACCCCACACTGAAGCTTTCTTT
clone_size: NA; d_call: NA; j_call: TRBJ2-1; v_call: TRBV29-1; cdr3_aa: CSVERLVEQFF; cdr3_nt: TGCAGCGTTGAACGGCTAGTGGAGCAGTTCTTC
clone_size: NA; d_call: NA; j_call: TRBJ1-1; v_call: TRBV4-1; cdr3_aa: CASSQGGGRKFEAFF; cdr3_nt: TGCGCCAGCAGCCAAGGCGGAGGGCGTAAATTTGAAGCTTTCTTT
clone_size: NA; d_call: TRBD1; j_call: TRBJ2-1; v_call: TRBV19; cdr3_aa: CASSTRPRQGYNEQFF; cdr3_nt: TGTGCCAGTAGTACCCGACCTCGACAGGGGTACAATGAGCAGTTCTTC
clone_size: NA; d_call: NA; j_call: TRBJ2-3; v_call: TRBV6-1; cdr3_aa: CASSVSSGVTTDTQYF; cdr3_nt: TGTGCCAGCAGTGTCTCTTCGGGAGTGACGACAGATACGCAGTATTTT
clone_size: NA; d_call: TRBD1; j_call: TRBJ1-4; v_call: TRBV6-6; cdr3_aa: CASRPDRVWEKLFF; cdr3_nt: TGTGCCAGCAGACCGGACAGGGTCTGGGAAAAACTGTTTTTT
clone_size: NA; d_call: TRBD1; j_call: TRBJ2-5; v_call: TRBV5-1; cdr3_aa: CASSRGQYQETQYF; cdr3_nt: TGCGCCAGCAGTCGGGGACAGTACCAAGAGACCCAGTACTTC
clone_size: NA; d_call: NA; j_call: TRBJ2-1; v_call: TRBV7-3; cdr3_aa: CASSLTGDEQFF; cdr3_nt: TGTGCCAGCAGCTTAACAGGGGATGAGCAGTTCTTC
clone_size: NA; d_call: NA; j_call: TRBJ2-3; v_call: TRBV7-2; cdr3_aa: CASSLGGVQPDTQYF; cdr3_nt: TGTGCCAGCAGCTTAGGGGGCGTCCAGCCAGATACGCAGTATTTT
clone_size: once; d_call: TRBD2; j_call: TRBJ2-7; v_call: TRBV18; cdr3_aa: CASSPGLAGVGGDEQYF; cdr3_nt: TGTGCCAGCTCACCTGGACTAGCGGGAGTTGGGGGGGACGAGCAGTACTTC
clone_size: NA; d_call: TRBD2; j_call: TRBJ2-6; v_call: TRBV28; cdr3_aa: CASKGGGIPGANVLTF; cdr3_nt: TGTGCCAGCAAAGGCGGGGGAATCCCTGGGGCCAACGTCCTGACTTTC
clone_size: NA; d_call: TRBD1; j_call: TRBJ2-5; v_call: TRBV27; cdr3_aa: CASSWTGTGKTQYF; cdr3_nt: TGTGCCAGCAGTTGGACCGGGACAGGGAAGACCCAGTACTTC
clone_size: NA; d_call: NA; j_call: TRBJ1-1; v_call: TRBV6-6; cdr3_aa: CASSYVEGNTEAFF; cdr3_nt: TGTGCCAGCAGTTACGTGGAGGGGAACACTGAAGCTTTCTTT
clone_size: NA; d_call: TRBD1; j_call: TRBJ2-7; v_call: TRBV2; cdr3_aa: CASSGDSYSYEQYF; cdr3_nt: TGTGCCAGCAGCGGGGACAGTTACTCCTACGAGCAGTACTTC
clone_size: NA; d_call: NA; j_call: TRBJ1-2; v_call: TRBV5-1; cdr3_aa: CASNPGGADGYTF; cdr3_nt: TGCGCCAGCAACCCGGGGGGGGCGGATGGCTACACCTTC
clone_size: few; d_call: TRBD2; j_call: TRBJ2-3; v_call: TRBV6-4; cdr3_aa: CASSESTSGTDTQYF; cdr3_nt: TGTGCCAGCAGTGAGTCGACTAGCGGGACTGATACGCAGTATTTT
clone_size: few; d_call: NA; j_call: TRBJ1-2; v_call: TRBV27; cdr3_aa: CASRAGVYGYTF; cdr3_nt: TGTGCCAGCCGGGCGGGCGTCTATGGCTACACCTTC
clone_size: few; d_call: NA; j_call: TRBJ2-3; v_call: TRBV7-3; cdr3_aa: CASSLSFWESGTDTQYF; cdr3_nt: TGTGCCAGCAGCTTATCGTTCTGGGAGTCGGGCACAGATACGCAGTATTTT
clone_size: NA; d_call: TRBD2; j_call: TRBJ2-1; v_call: TRBV7-6; cdr3_aa: CASSPREALGQFF; cdr3_nt: TGTGCCAGCAGCCCCCGGGAGGCCCTCGGGCAGTTCTTC
clone_size: few; d_call: NA; j_call: TRBJ2-4; v_call: TRBV7-9; cdr3_aa: CSSSLAGAIAKNIQYF; cdr3_nt: TGTTCCAGCAGCTTAGCTGGGGCAATAGCCAAAAACATTCAGTACTTC
clone_size: NA; d_call: NA; j_call: TRBJ2-5; v_call: TRBV30; cdr3_aa: CAWESAPGTQYF; cdr3_nt: TGTGCCTGGGAATCGGCCCCGGGGACCCAGTACTTC
clone_size: NA; d_call: NA; j_call: TRBJ2-2; v_call: TRBV25-1; cdr3_aa: CASSERDTGELFF; cdr3_nt: TGTGCCAGCAGTGAACGGGACACCGGGGAGCTGTTTTTT
clone_size: NA; d_call: TRBD2; j_call: TRBJ2-7; v_call: TRBV4-1; cdr3_aa: CASSQGGLATLSSYEQYF; cdr3_nt: TGCGCCAGCAGCCAAGGGGGACTAGCGACCCTCTCAAGCTACGAGCAGTACTTC
clone_size: NA; d_call: TRBD2; j_call: TRBJ2-3; v_call: TRBV15; cdr3_aa: CATSRPQRETDTQYF; cdr3_nt: TGTGCCACCAGCAGACCCCAGCGGGAGACAGATACGCAGTATTTT
clone_size: NA; d_call: TRBD1; j_call: TRBJ1-2; v_call: TRBV7-2; cdr3_aa: CASSASGQGSFRGGYTF; cdr3_nt: TGTGCCAGCAGCGCCTCGGGACAGGGTTCTTTCCGGGGTGGCTACACCTTC
clone_size: NA; d_call: NA; j_call: TRBJ1-3; v_call: TRBV7-2; cdr3_aa: CASSLQRPLSGNTIYF; cdr3_nt: TGTGCCAGCAGCTTACAGCGGCCGCTTTCTGGAAACACCATATATTTT
clone_size: few; d_call: NA; j_call: TRBJ1-3; v_call: TRBV5-1; cdr3_aa: CASSLGQAGNTIYF; cdr3_nt: TGCGCCAGCAGCTTGGGGCAGGCCGGAAACACCATATATTTT
clone_size: few; d_call: TRBD2; j_call: TRBJ2-2; v_call: TRBV7-2; cdr3_aa: CASSKGLAGVTGELFF; cdr3_nt: TGTGCCAGCAGTAAGGGACTAGCGGGAGTCACCGGGGAGCTGTTTTTT
clone_size: NA; d_call: NA; j_call: TRBJ1-4; v_call: TRBV10-3; cdr3_aa: CAITGELNEKLFF; cdr3_nt: TGTGCCATCACCGGGGAGCTTAATGAAAAACTGTTTTTT
clone_size: NA; d_call: TRBD1; j_call: TRBJ1-2; v_call: TRBV28; cdr3_aa: CASRTQGADYGYTF; cdr3_nt: TGTGCCAGCAGAACCCAGGGGGCAGACTATGGCTACACCTTC
clone_size: NA; d_call: TRBD1; j_call: TRBJ1-2; v_call: TRBV7-8; cdr3_aa: CASSLNQGANYGYTF; cdr3_nt: TGTGCCAGCAGCTTAAATCAGGGGGCAAACTATGGCTACACCTTC
clone_size: NA; d_call: NA; j_call: TRBJ1-4; v_call: TRBV19; cdr3_aa: CASREFATNEKLFF; cdr3_nt: TGTGCCAGTAGAGAGTTTGCAACTAATGAAAAACTGTTTTTT